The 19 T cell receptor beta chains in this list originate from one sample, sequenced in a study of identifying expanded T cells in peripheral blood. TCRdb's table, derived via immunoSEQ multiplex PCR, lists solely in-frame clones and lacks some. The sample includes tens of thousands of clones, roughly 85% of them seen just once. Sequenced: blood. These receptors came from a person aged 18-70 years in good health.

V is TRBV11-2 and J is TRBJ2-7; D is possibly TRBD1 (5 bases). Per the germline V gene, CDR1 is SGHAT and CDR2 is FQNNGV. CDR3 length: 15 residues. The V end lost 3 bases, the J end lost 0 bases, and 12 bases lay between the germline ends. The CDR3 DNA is TGTGCCAGCAGCTTCCGGACAACCCCCTCCTACGAGCAGTACTTC. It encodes CASSFRTTPSYEQYF.

The CDR3 here is CATSRGGQGQPQHF. CDR3 DNA sequence: TGTGCCACCAGCAGAGGGGGACAGGGTCAGCCCCAGCATTTT. V and J are TRBV15 and TRBJ1-5; 9 bases are a match to TRBD1. Trimming cost V 1 base and J 6 bases; bases outside gene matches: 1. CDR1 LNHNV and CDR2 YYDKDF come from the germline V gene (reference sequence). The CDR3 loop spans 14 amino acids.

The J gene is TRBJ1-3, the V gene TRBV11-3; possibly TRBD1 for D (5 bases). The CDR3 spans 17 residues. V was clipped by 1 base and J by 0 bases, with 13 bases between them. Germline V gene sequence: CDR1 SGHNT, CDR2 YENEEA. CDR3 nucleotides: TGTGCCAGCAGCTTAGCATTTACAGGAACCTCTGGAAACACCATATATTTT. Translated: CASSLAFTGTSGNTIYF.

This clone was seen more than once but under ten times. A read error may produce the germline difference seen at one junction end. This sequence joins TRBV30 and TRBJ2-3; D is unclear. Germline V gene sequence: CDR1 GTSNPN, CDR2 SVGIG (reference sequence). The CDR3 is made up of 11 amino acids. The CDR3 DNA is TGCGCCTCCGCCCAGGCAGATACGCAGTATTTT. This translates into CASAQADTQYF.

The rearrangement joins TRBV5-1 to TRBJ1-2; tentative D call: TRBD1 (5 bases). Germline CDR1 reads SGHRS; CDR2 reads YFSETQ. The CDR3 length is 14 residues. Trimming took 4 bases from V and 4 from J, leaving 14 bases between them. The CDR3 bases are TGCGCCAGCAGCCCTTCAGCAGGGACCTATGGCTACACCTTC. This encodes CASSPSAGTYGYTF.

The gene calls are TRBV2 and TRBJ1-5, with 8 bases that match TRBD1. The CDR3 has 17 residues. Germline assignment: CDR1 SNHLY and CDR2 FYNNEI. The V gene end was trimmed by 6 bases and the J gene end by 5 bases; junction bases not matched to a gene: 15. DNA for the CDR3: TGTGCCAGCAGGGACCTTGGTATGGCAGGGGGCGATCAGCCCCAGCATTTT. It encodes CASRDLGMAGGDQPQHF.

This chain's CDR3 is CASGDRVSNEQFF. The CDR3 nucleotides read TGTGCCAGCGGGGACAGGGTGTCGAATGAGCAGTTCTTC. The genes are TRBV6-5 and TRBJ2-1; TRBD1 aligns across 9 bases. The CDR3 consists of 13 residues. Germline CDR1 and CDR2: MNHEY and SVGAGI. J lost 7 bases, V lost 8 bases, and 6 bases had no gene match.

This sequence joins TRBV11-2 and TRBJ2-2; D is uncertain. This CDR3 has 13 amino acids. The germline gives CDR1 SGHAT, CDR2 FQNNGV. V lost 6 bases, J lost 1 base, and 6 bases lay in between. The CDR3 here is CASSHMNTGELFF. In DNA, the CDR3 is TGTGCCAGCAGTCACATGAACACCGGGGAGCTGTTTTTT.

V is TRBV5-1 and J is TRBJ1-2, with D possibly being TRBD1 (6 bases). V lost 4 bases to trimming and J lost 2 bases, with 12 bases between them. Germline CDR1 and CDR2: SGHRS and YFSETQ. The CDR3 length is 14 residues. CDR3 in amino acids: CASSPQTGNYGYTF. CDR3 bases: TGCGCCAGCAGCCCGCAGACAGGCAACTATGGCTACACCTTC.

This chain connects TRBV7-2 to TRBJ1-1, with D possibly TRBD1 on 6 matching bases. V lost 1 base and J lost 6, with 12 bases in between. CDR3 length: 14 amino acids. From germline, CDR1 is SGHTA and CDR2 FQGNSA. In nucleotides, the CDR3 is TGTGCCAGCAGCTTAGGGGGGGCGCTTCCTGAAGCTTTCTTT. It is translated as CASSLGGALPEAFF.

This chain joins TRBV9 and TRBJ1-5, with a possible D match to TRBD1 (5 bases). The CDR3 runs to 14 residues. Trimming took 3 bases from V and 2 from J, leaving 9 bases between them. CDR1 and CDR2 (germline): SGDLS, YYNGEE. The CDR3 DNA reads TGTGCCAGCAGCGAGGGACCCGGCAATCAGCCCCAGCATTTT. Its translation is CASSEGPGNQPQHF.

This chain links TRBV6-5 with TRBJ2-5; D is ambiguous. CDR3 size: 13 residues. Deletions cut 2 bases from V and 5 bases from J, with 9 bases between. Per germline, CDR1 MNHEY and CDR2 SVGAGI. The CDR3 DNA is TGTGCCAGCAGTTACATGAGCTCCGAGACCCAGTACTTC. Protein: CASSYMSSETQYF.

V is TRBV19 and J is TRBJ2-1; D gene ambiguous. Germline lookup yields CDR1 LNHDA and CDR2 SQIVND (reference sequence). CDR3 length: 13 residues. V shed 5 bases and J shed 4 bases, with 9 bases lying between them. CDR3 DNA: TGTGCCAGTAGTGCTCGAACTTACAATGAGCAGTTCTTC. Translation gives CASSARTYNEQFF. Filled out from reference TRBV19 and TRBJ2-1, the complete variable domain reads DGGITQSPKYLFRKEGQNVTLSCEQNLNHDAMYWYRQDPGQGLRLIYYSQIVNDFQKGDIAEGYSVSREKKESFPLTVTSAQKNPTAFYLCASSARTYNEQFFGPGTRLTVL.

CDR3 nucleotides: TGTGCCAGCAGCCTATTATCAGGGGTCTCACCCCTCCACTTT. It translates to CASSLLSGVSPLHF. The chain uses TRBV11-2 and TRBJ1-6; maybe TRBD1 (6 bases). The germline V gene encodes CDR1 SGHAT and CDR2 FQNNGV. The CDR3 is 14 amino acids. V lost 5 bases and J lost 10, with 15 bases in between.

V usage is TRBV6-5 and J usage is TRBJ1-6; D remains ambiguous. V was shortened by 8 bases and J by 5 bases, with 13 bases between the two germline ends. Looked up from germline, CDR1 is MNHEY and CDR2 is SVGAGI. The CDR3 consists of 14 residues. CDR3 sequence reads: CASPTGYNNSPLHF. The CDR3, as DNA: TGTGCCAGCCCCACTGGGTATAATAATTCACCCCTCCACTTT.

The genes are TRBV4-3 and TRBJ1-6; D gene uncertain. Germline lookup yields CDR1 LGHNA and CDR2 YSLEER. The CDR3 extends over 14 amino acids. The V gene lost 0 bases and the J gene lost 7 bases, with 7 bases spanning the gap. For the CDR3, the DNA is TGCGCCAGCAGCCAAGAGGGCAGAAATTCACCCCTCCACTTT. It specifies CASSQEGRNSPLHF.

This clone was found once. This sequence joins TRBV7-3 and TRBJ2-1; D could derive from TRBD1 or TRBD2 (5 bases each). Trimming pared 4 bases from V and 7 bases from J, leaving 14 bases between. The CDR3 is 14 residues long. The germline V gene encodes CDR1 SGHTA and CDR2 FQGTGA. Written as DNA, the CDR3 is TGTGCCAGCAGCTCGGGGACGGTAGGGAATGAGCAGTTCTTC. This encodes CASSSGTVGNEQFF. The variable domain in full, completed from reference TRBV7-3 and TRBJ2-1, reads GAGVSQTPSNKVTEKGKYVELRCDPISGHTALYWYRQSLGQGPEFLIYFQGTGAADDSGLPNDRFFAVRPEGSVSTLKIQRTERGDSAVYLCASSSGTVGNEQFFGPGTRLTVL.

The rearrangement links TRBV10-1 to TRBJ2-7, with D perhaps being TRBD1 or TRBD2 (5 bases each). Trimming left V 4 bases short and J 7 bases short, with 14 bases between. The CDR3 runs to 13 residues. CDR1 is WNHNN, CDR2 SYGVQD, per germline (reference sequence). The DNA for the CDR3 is TGCGCCAGCAGTGTAGGGGCCTCGGGAGAGCAGTACTTC. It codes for CASSVGASGEQYF.

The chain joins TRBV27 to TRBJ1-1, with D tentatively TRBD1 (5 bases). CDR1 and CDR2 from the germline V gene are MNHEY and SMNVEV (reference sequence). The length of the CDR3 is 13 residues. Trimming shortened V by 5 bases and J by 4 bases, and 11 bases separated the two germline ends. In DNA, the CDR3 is TGTGCCAGCAGTCCTACAGGTCCCACTGAAGCTTTCTTT. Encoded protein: CASSPTGPTEAFF.